The following is a TCR beta chain sequence with its context. Its antigen is currently unknown. This CDR3 is built from 14 residues. Trimming took 3 bases from V and 7 from J; bases not matched to a gene: 9. Germline values: CDR1 DFQATT, CDR2 SNEGSKA (reference sequence). The data were taken from a study of T cells in Graves' hyperthyroidism and ophthalmopathy. Study-wide points: A model built on 13 V-J features separated ophthalmopathy from stable hyperthyroidism. Ophthalmopathy got predicted by the model a median around 6.6 months before its onset.

RNA transcripts gave rise to amplified TCR beta CDR3 regions. HTBI primers were the set used in a first-round RT-PCR of the TCR CDR3. In TCRdb, the multiplex PCR reads were re-called with MiXCR into one record per CDR3 protein. The sample holds 490,000 or so distinct CDR3 sequences, around 43% seen once. This TCR derives from an adult woman with Graves' disease, either hyperthyroidism or ophthalmopathy (not recorded which). What was sequenced was peripheral blood or thyroid tissue (not recorded which). The chain is built from TRBV20-1 and TRBJ1-2; the match to TRBD1 covers 9 bases. The CDR3 bases are TGCAGTGCTAGTTGGACAGGGGCCTACGGTGGCTACACCTTC. Translated: CSASWTGAYGGYTF.